This passage covers 22 T cell receptor beta chains from one sample sequenced in a study of beta chain features in type 1 diabetes. Their antigens are not known. Sequencing targeted expressed TCRB transcripts, as all isolated RNA had been reverse transcribed. Here immunoSEQ multiplex PCR was the method, and the copy in TCRdb shows in-frame clones only, minus some. The sample shows about 660,000 clones, around 15% of them seen only once. Findings and caveats of the study: Among all four CD4+ subsets, Type 1 diabetes patients had TCRB CDR3s that were moderately but significantly shorter.

The sequencing input was naive CD4+ T cells from blood. The source of these receptors is a man between 18 and 35 years old with type 1 diabetes.

CDR3 in amino acids: CASSPGRPGTEAFF. The CDR3 DNA is TGTGCCAGCTCACCCGGTCGGCCGGGCACTGAAGCTTTCTTT. The V and J genes are TRBV18 and TRBJ1-1; D is unclear. The germline CDR1 and CDR2 sequences are KGHSH and LQKENI. V was pared by 3 bases and J by 4 bases, with 12 bases between. The CDR3 is 14 amino acids.

This clone came up a few times. In DNA form, the CDR3 reads TGTGCCGCCCGAACAGGGGCCGCACCCTTGAACACTGAAGCTTTCTTT. Protein product: CAARTGAAPLNTEAFF. V and J are TRBV28 and TRBJ1-1; 7 nucleotides match TRBD1. CDR1 is MDHEN and CDR2 is SYDVKM in the germline V gene. V lost 11 bases to trimming and J lost 0 bases; unmatched junction nucleotides: 15. The CDR3 spans 16 residues. Looking up the rest from reference TRBV28 and TRBJ1-1 gives the full variable domain: DVKVTQSSRYLVKRTGEKVFLECVQDMDHENMFWYRQDPGLGLRLIYFSYDVKMKEKGDIPEGYSVSREKKERFSLILESASTNQTSMYLCAARTGAAPLNTEAFFGQGTRLTVV.

The chain recombines TRBV7-9 with TRBJ2-7; no clear D gene. The length of the CDR3 is 11 residues. CDR1 SEHNR and CDR2 FQNEAQ come from the germline V gene (reference sequence). Between the trimmed V and J ends, which lost 3 bases and 4 bases, there was a span of 4 bases. CDR3 DNA sequence: TGTGCCAGCAGCTTTCAGTACGAGCAGTACTTC. Translating it yields CASSFQYEQYF.

This clone appeared a few times. The gene calls are TRBV19 and TRBJ2-5; 8 nucleotides match TRBD2. The CDR3 has 14 residues. V was clipped by 8 bases and J by 1 base; unmatched bases: 6. The germline CDR1 and CDR2 sequences are LNHDA and SQIVND (reference sequence). The DNA for the CDR3 is TGTGCCAGTGGTTCTAGCGGGTCCCAAGAGACCCAGTACTTC. Translating gives CASGSSGSQETQYF.

This clone was detected only a few times. This chain links TRBV6-5 with TRBJ1-6; tentatively, D is TRBD1 (6 bases). Trimming took 4 bases from V and 7 from J, leaving 17 bases between them. This CDR3 comprises 16 residues. Looked up from germline, CDR1 is MNHEY and CDR2 is SVGAGI. DNA for the CDR3: TGTGCCAGCAGTTGGATGAGCAGGGGAGGGAATTCACCCCTCCACTTT. This sequence encodes CASSWMSRGGNSPLHF.

This clone was detected only a few times. The chain employs TRBV11-2 and TRBJ2-2; TRBD2 matches at 14 bases. Germline V gives CDR1 SGHAT, CDR2 FQNNGV. V was pared by 5 bases and J by 0 bases, with 5 bases of the junction left unmatched. The CDR3 length is 18 residues. DNA of the CDR3: TGTGCCAGCAGCCCTAGGACTAGCGGGAGGTCGAACACCGGGGAGCTGTTTTTT. Residues: CASSPRTSGRSNTGELFF. Complete variable domain (other parts from reference TRBV11-2 and TRBJ2-2): EAGVAQSPRYKIIEKRQSVAFWCNPISGHATLYWYQQILGQGPKLLIQFQNNGVVDDSQLPKDRFSAERLKGVDSTLKIQPAKLEDSAVYLCASSPRTSGRSNTGELFFGEGSRLTVL.

This clone has just a few counts. The chain links TRBV11-2 to TRBJ2-5, with 8 bases matching TRBD2. The CDR3 is made up of 14 amino acids. The germline CDR1 and CDR2 sequences are SGHAT and FQNNGV. V trimming: 3 bases; J trimming: 5 bases; junction bases outside the gene matches: 5. The CDR3 DNA reads TGTGCCAGCAGCTTTCGGGGCGGGAGGGAGACCCAGTACTTC. Its protein is CASSFRGGRETQYF.

This clone was counted a few times. The chain recombines TRBV5-4 with TRBJ2-7; D gene ambiguous. The CDR3 runs to 14 residues. CDR1 is SGHNT, CDR2 YYREEE, per germline (reference sequence). V was shortened by 0 bases and J by 0 bases, with 7 bases between the two germline ends. CDR3 sequence reads: CASSLAVSSYEQYF. CDR3 DNA sequence: TGTGCCAGCAGCTTGGCCGTTTCCTCCTACGAGCAGTACTTC. The complete variable domain, with remaining parts taken from reference TRBV5-4 and TRBJ2-7, reads ETGVTQSPTHLIKTRGQQVTLRCSSQSGHNTVSWYQQALGQGPQFIFQYYREEENGRGNFPPRFSGLQFPNYSSELNVNALELDDSALYLCASSLAVSSYEQYFGPGTRLTVT.

The rearrangement joins TRBV7-3 to TRBJ2-2; 7 bases are a match to TRBD1. Germline loops: CDR1 SGHTA, CDR2 FQGTGA. The length of the CDR3 is 15 residues. After removal of 6 bases from V and 2 bases from J, the junction contained 6 bases not matched to a gene. CDR3 amino acids: CASRRGTANTGELFF. The DNA of the CDR3 is TGTGCCAGCAGGAGAGGGACAGCCAACACCGGGGAGCTGTTTTTT.

This clone occurred a few times. The chain employs TRBV7-2 and TRBJ2-3; 9 nucleotides match TRBD1. The J segment lost 7 bases and the V segment lost 0 bases, leaving 2 bases of the junction unmatched. The germline V gene has CDR1 SGHTA and CDR2 FQGNSA. This CDR3 is built from 14 residues. This CDR3 is CASSLATGGYTQYF. In nucleotides, the CDR3 is TGTGCCAGCAGCTTAGCGACAGGGGGATATACGCAGTATTTT.

This sequence joins TRBV7-9 and TRBJ2-1, with a possible D match to TRBD2 (5 bases). CDR3 length: 15 amino acids. Trimming removed 3 bases from V and 3 bases from J, with 12 bases in between. Looked up from germline, CDR1 is SEHNR and CDR2 is FQNEAQ (reference sequence). The CDR3 DNA is TGTGCCAGCAGCTTCGGGAATCCGCTCTACAATGAGCAGTTCTTC. Amino acids: CASSFGNPLYNEQFF.

This clone appeared a few times. This sequence joins TRBV4-1 and TRBJ2-7; a possible D gene is TRBD1 (6 bases). With 2 bases removed from V and 3 bases from J, the gap between germline ends came to 14 bases. CDR3 length equals 15 residues. Germline values: CDR1 MGHRA, CDR2 YSYEKL. CDR3 in DNA: TGCGCCAGCAGCCAAAGGGACACCACGATCTACGAGCAGTACTTC. Encoded protein: CASSQRDTTIYEQYF.

This clone was found a few times. CDR3 residues: CASSVEAGATDTQYF. DNA of the CDR3: TGTGCCAGCAGCGTAGAGGCAGGGGCGACAGATACGCAGTATTTT. The gene calls are TRBV9 and TRBJ2-3; D possibly corresponds to TRBD1 (6 bases). The V gene lost 0 bases and the J gene lost 3 bases, with 11 bases spanning the gap. The CDR3 is 15 residues long. Germline lookup yields CDR1 SGDLS and CDR2 YYNGEE.

The chain employs TRBV29-1 and TRBJ1-2, with D perhaps matching TRBD1 (5 bases). From germline, CDR1 is SQVTM and CDR2 ANQGSEA. V was clipped by 7 bases and J by 6 bases, with 18 bases between them. The CDR3 sequence is 13 residues long. CDR3 nucleotides: TGCAGCGCCCGCCTCGGGGGGAACGATGGCTACACCTTC. The encoded protein is CSARLGGNDGYTF.

This clone has just a few counts. The chain joins TRBV5-4 to TRBJ2-2, with 10 bases aligning to TRBD2. This CDR3 has 17 residues. The ends lost 4 bases at V and 0 bases at J; junction bases unmatched: 6. Germline values: CDR1 SGHNT, CDR2 YYREEE (reference sequence). CDR3 DNA: TGTGCCAGCAGCCGAGCGGGAGGGGCGGCGAACACCGGGGAGCTGTTTTTT. It codes for CASSRAGGAANTGELFF.

The J gene is TRBJ2-3, the V gene TRBV29-1; D possibly matches TRBD1 or TRBD2 (5 bases each). This CDR3 is built from 14 residues. Trimming pared 0 bases from V and 6 bases from J, leaving 13 bases between. Germline CDR1 is SQVTM and CDR2 is ANQGSEA. As DNA, the CDR3 is TGCAGCGTTGAAGACAGAGGGGTTAGGGATACGCAGTATTTT. Its protein product is CSVEDRGVRDTQYF.

This chain connects TRBV29-1 to TRBJ1-2, with TRBD1 as a possible D gene (6 bases). Trimming left V 7 bases short and J 3 bases short, with 18 bases between. The CDR3 is made up of 14 amino acids. Germline CDR1 SQVTM, CDR2 ANQGSEA. CDR3 residues: CSATFRAGDYGYTF. The CDR3 DNA follows: TGCAGCGCCACTTTCCGCGCAGGGGACTATGGCTACACCTTC.

This clone appeared a few times. The V and J genes are TRBV11-2 and TRBJ2-5; D unclear. Trimming shortened V by 1 base and J by 4 bases, and 7 bases separated the two germline ends. Germline lookup yields CDR1 SGHAT and CDR2 FQNNGV. The CDR3 covers 13 residues. The CDR3 reads CASSLGFRETQYF. DNA for the CDR3: TGTGCCAGCAGCTTAGGATTCCGAGAGACCCAGTACTTC.

V usage is TRBV5-1 and J usage is TRBJ2-2, with 7 bases aligning to TRBD1. The CDR3 has 15 residues. Germline CDR1 and CDR2: SGHRS and YFSETQ. V shed 6 bases, J shed 0 bases, and the junction held 5 bases outside the gene matches. The CDR3 DNA is TGCGCCAGCATTTCCGGGACAGCGAACACCGGGGAGCTGTTTTTT. As protein: CASISGTANTGELFF.

This clone has a handful of counts. The V call is TRBV7-2, the J call TRBJ1-2; possibly TRBD1 for D (6 bases). The CDR3 spans 14 residues. Germline V CDR1 and CDR2: SGHTA, FQGNSA. The V and J ends lost 4 bases and 3 bases respectively, with 12 bases between them. As DNA, the CDR3 is TGTGCCAGCAGCTCTCAACAGGGATACTATGGCTACACCTTC. Protein: CASSSQQGYYGYTF.

A few counts support this clone. J is TRBJ1-1 and V is TRBV7-2; a weak D match, TRBD1 (6 bases). CDR3 length: 15 residues. Germline-derived CDR1 and CDR2 are SGHTA and FQGNSA. Between the trimmed V and J ends, which lost 2 bases and 4 bases, there was a span of 14 bases. CDR3 region: CASSLSTGWGTEAFF. DNA for the CDR3: TGTGCCAGCAGCTTATCCACAGGGTGGGGCACTGAAGCTTTCTTT.

This chain uses TRBV18 with TRBJ2-2; D tentatively fits TRBD1 or TRBD2 (5 bases each). The V gene's germline CDR1 is KGHSH and CDR2 LQKENI. V lost 1 base and J lost 3, with 12 bases in between. The CDR3 sequence is 16 residues long. The CDR3 coding sequence is TGTGCCAGCTCACCACTTGAGGGCAGGGACACCGGGGAGCTGTTTTTT. The encoded protein is CASSPLEGRDTGELFF.